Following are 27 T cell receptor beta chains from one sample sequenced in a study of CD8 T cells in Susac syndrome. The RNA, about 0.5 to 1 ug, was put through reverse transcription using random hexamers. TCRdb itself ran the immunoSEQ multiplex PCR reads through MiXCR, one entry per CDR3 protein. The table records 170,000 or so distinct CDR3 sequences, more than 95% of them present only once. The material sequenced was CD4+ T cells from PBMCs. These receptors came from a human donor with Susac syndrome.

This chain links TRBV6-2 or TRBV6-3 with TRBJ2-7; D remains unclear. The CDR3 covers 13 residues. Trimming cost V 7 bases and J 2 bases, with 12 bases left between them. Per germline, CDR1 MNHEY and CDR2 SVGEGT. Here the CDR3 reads CASTPTGTYEQYF. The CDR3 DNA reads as TGTGCCAGCACCCCGACCGGTACCTACGAGCAGTACTTC.

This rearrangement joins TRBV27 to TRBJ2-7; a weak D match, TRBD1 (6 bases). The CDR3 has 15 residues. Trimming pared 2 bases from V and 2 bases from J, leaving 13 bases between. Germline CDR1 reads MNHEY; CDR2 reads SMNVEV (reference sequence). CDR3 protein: CASSLMTGGPYEQYF. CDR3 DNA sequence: TGTGCCAGCAGTTTAATGACAGGAGGTCCCTACGAGCAGTACTTC.

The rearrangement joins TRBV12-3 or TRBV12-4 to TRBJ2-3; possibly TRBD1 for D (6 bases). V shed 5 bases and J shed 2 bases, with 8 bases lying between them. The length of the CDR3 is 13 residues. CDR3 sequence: CASSDRNTDTQYF. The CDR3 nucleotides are TGTGCCAGCAGTGACAGGAACACAGATACGCAGTATTTT.

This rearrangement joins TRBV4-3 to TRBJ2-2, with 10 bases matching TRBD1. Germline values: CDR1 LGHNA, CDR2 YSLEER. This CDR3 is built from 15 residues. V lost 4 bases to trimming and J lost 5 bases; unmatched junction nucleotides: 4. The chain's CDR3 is CASSPRDRGTGELFF. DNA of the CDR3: TGCGCCAGCAGCCCCCGGGACAGGGGAACCGGGGAGCTGTTTTTT.

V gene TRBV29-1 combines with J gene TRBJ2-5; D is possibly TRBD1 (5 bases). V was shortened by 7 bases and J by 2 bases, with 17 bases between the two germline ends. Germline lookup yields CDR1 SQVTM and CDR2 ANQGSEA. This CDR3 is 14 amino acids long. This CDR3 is CSASTTDSQETQYF. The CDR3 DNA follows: TGCAGCGCCTCGACGACAGATTCTCAAGAGACCCAGTACTTC.

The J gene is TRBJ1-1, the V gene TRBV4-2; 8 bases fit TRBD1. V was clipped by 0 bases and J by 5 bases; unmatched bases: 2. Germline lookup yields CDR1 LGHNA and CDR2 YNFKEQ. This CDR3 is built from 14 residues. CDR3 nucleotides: TGTGCCAGCAGCCAAGACAGGGGGCCGACTGAAGCTTTCTTT. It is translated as CASSQDRGPTEAFF.

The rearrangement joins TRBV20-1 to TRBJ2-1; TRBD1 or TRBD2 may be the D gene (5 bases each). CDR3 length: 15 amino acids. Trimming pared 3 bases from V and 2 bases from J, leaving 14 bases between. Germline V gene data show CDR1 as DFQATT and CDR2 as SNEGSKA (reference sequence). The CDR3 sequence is CSARNSARAYNEQFF. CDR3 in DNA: TGCAGTGCTAGGAATAGCGCCAGGGCCTACAATGAGCAGTTCTTC.

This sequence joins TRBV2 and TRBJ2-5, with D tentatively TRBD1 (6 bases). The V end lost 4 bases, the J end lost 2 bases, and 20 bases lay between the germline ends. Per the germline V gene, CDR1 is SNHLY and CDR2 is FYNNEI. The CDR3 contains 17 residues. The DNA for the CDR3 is TGTGCCAGCAGTGGACAAGAAGAGGGGGTGACTCAAGAGACCCAGTACTTC. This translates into CASSGQEEGVTQETQYF.

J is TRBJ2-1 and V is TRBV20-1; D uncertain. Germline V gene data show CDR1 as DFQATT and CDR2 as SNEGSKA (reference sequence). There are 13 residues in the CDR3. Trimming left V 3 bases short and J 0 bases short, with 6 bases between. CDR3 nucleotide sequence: TGCAGTGCTAGCCAAAGCTCCTACAATGAGCAGTTCTTC. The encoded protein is CSASQSSYNEQFF.

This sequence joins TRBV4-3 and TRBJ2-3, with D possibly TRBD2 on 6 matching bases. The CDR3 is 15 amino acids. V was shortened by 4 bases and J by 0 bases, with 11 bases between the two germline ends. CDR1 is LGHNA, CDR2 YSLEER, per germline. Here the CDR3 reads CASSPGDFSTDTQYF. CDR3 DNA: TGCGCCAGCAGCCCGGGGGACTTCAGCACAGATACGCAGTATTTT.

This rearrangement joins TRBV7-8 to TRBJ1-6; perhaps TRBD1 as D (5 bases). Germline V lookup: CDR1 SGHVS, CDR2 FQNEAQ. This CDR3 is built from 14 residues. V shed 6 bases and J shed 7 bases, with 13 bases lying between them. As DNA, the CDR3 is TGTGCCAGCAGAGGGGTAGCTCTCAATTCACCCCTCCACTTT. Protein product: CASRGVALNSPLHF.

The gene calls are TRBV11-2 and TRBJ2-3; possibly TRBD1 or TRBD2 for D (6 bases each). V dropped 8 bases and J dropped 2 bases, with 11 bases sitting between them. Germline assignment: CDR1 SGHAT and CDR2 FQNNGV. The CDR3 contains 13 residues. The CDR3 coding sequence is TGTGCCAGCTCCCGGGGGCCCACAGATACGCAGTATTTT. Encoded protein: CASSRGPTDTQYF.

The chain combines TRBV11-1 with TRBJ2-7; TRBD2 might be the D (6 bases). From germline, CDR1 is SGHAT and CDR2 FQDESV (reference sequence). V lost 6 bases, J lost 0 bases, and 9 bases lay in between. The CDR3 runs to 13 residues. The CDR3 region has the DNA TGTGCCAGCAGTTTGGACTACTCCTACGAGCAGTACTTC. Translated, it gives CASSLDYSYEQYF.

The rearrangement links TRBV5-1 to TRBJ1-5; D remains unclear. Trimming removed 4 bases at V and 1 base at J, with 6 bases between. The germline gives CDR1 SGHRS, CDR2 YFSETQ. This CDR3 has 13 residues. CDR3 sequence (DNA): TGCGCCAGCAGCGCGTACAGCAATCAGCCCCAGCATTTT. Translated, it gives CASSAYSNQPQHF.

CDR3 protein: CASSSPALERSPLHF. CDR3 nucleotide sequence: TGTGCCAGCAGCTCCCCGGCGCTAGAGAGATCACCCCTCCACTTT. The chain uses TRBV7-2 and TRBJ1-6; D unclear. The CDR3 has 15 residues. Trimming took 4 bases from V and 10 from J, leaving 17 bases between them. Germline values: CDR1 SGHTA, CDR2 FQGNSA.

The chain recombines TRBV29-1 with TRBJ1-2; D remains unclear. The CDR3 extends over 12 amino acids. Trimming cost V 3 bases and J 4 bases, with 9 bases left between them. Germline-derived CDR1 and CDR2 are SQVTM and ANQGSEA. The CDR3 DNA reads TGCAGCGTTGAGCGTGAACCCTATGGCTACACCTTC. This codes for CSVEREPYGYTF. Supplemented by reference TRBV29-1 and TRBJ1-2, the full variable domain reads SAVISQKPSRDICQRGTSLTIQCQVDSQVTMMFWYRQQPGQSLTLIATANQGSEATYESGFVIDKFPISRPNLTFSTLTVSNMSPEDSSIYLCSVEREPYGYTFGSGTRLTVV.

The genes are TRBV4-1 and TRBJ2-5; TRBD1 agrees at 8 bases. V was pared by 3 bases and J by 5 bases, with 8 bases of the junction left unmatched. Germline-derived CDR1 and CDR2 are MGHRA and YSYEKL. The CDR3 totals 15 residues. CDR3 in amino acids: CASSHIPGGGETQYF. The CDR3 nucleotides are TGCGCCAGCAGCCACATCCCAGGGGGCGGGGAGACCCAGTACTTC.

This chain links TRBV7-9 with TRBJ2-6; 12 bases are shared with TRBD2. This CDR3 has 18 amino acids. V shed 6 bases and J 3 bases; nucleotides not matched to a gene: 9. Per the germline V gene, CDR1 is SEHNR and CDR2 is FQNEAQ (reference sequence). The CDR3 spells CASRRLAGGPGGANVLTF. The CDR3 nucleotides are TGTGCCAGCAGAAGGCTAGCGGGAGGGCCGGGTGGGGCCAACGTCCTGACTTTC. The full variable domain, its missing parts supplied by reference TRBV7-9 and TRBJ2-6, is DTGVSQNPRHKITKRGQNVTFRCDPISEHNRLYWYRQTLGQGPEFLTYFQNEAQLEKSRLLSDRFSAERPKGSFSTLEIQRTEQGDSAMYLCASRRLAGGPGGANVLTFGAGSRLTVL.

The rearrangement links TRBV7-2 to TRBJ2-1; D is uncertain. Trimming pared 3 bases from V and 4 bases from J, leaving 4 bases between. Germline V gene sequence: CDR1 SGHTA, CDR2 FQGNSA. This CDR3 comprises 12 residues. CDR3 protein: CASSLPYNEQFF. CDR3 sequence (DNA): TGTGCCAGCAGCTTGCCATACAATGAGCAGTTCTTC.

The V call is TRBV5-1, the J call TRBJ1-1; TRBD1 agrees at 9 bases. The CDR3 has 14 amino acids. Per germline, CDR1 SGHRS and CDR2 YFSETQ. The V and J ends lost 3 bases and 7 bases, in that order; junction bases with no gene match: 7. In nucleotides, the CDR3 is TGCGCCAGCAGCTCCACGGACAGGGGCATTGAAGCTTTCTTT. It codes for CASSSTDRGIEAFF.

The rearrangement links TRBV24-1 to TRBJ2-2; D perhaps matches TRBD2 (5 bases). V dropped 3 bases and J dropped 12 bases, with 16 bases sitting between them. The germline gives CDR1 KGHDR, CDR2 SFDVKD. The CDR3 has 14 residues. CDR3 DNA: TGTGCCACCAGTGATAGGGAAGGCACGACTAAGCTGTTTTTT. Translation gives CATSDREGTTKLFF.

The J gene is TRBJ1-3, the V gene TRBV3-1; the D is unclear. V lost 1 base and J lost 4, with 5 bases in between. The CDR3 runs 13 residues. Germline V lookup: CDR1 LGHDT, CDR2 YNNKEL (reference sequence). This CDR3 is CASSQVTGNTIYF. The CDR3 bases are TGTGCCAGCAGCCAAGTGACCGGAAACACCATATATTTT.

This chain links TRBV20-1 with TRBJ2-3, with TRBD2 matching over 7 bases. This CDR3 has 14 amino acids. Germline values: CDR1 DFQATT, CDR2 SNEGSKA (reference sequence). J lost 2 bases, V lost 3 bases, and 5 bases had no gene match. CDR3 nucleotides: TGCAGTGCTAGTAGGCGGGAGCTCACAGATACGCAGTATTTT. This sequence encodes CSASRRELTDTQYF.

The CDR3 spells CASSLRTARYEQYV. The CDR3 nucleotides are TGTGCCAGCAGCTTGAGGACCGCACGCTACGAGCAGTACGTC. The chain uses TRBV7-4 and TRBJ2-7; D is unresolved. Trimming cost V 3 bases and J 3 bases, with 12 bases left between them. Germline CDR1 reads SGHVT; CDR2 reads SQSDAQ. The CDR3 is 14 amino acids.

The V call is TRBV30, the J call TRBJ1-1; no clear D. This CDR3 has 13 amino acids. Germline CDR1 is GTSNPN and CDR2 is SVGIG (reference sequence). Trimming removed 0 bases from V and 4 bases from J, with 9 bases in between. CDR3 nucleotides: TGTGCCTGGAGTGTACACAGAGGCACTGAAGCTTTCTTT. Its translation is CAWSVHRGTEAFF.

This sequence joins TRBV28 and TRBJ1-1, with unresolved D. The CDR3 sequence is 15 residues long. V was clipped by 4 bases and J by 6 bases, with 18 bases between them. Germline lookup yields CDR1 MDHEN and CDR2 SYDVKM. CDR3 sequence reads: CASSSLGSTRPEAFF. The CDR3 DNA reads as TGTGCCAGCAGTTCTCTCGGGTCCACACGACCTGAAGCTTTCTTT.

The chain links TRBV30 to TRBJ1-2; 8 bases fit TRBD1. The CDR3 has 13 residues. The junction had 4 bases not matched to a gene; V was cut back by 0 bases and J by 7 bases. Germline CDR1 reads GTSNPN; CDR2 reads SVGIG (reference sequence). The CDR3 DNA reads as TGTGCCTGGAGTGTACGGCAGGGGGCTGGCTACACCTTC. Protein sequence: CAWSVRQGAGYTF.